This T cell receptor (beta chain) appears in the sequencing data of a study of STAT5B mutations in CD4+ large granular lymphocyte leukemia. This clone has just a few counts. Its antigen is unidentified. The repertoire was sequenced with immunoSEQ multiplex PCR; TCRdb's copy has only in-frame clones and lacks some. Here the sample spans around 28,000 clones, around 74% being singletons. Overall study results and limits: Approximately 25% of private leukemic clonotypes occurred rarely in other patients' non-leukemic repertoires.

The sample was CD4+ T cells from blood buffy coats. The sequence derives from a human donor in good health.

CDR3 loop: CASSQERGVEAFF. The CDR3 DNA reads TGTGCCAGCAGCCAAGAACGAGGGGTTGAAGCTTTCTTT. The J gene is TRBJ1-1, the V gene TRBV4-2, with a possible D match to TRBD1 (5 bases). Trimming pared 0 bases from V and 7 bases from J, leaving 9 bases between. The CDR3 is made up of 13 amino acids. The germline gives CDR1 LGHNA, CDR2 YNFKEQ.